This TCR beta chain emerged from a study of T cell changes during pregnancy in multiple sclerosis. Some clones are missing from TCRdb's copy, which holds only in-frame ones; the method was immunoSEQ multiplex PCR. The data contain more than 55,000 clones, 91% of them seen just once; the ten biggest clones take up 3% to 4%. Germline V gene lookup returns CDR1 ENHRY and CDR2 SYGVKD. Trimming removed 7 bases from V and 1 base from J; junction bases left unmatched: 7. This CDR3 has 15 amino acids. This TCR was recovered from a female donor in good health, enrolled as a control in a pregnancy study. Sequenced material: peripheral blood, taken after pregnancy. The V gene is TRBV10-3, the J gene TRBJ2-5; 9 nucleotides line up with TRBD2. CDR3 nucleotide sequence: TGTGCCATCACCGATTCAGCGGGGGGCCAAGAGACCCAGTACTTC. Protein: CAITDSAGGQETQYF.